The sample holds a few counts of the clone carrying this T cell receptor beta chain. Its antigen is as yet unknown. This sample was taken from a study of regulatory T cells in long-lasting Graves disease. Background on the study: Graves' patients, newly diagnosed, had taken antithyroid drugs under 3 months.

Building the TCR beta libraries relied on iRepertoire HTBI primers, and CDR3 regions underwent Arm-PCR. TCRdb passed the multiplex PCR reads through MiXCR, listing each CDR3 protein once. The sample has some 330,000 distinct CDR3 sequences; roughly 10% are singletons. Time point indicated: newly diagnosed GD, antithyroid drugs for less than 3 months. From PBMCs, RNA was extracted and then used to make the TCR library. Between the trimmed V and J ends, which lost 4 bases and 6 bases, there was a span of 12 bases. Germline CDR1 SGHVS, CDR2 FQNEAQ. The CDR3 extends over 14 amino acids. Whole-study findings and limits: There were preferences for TRBV28, TRBJ1-2 and TRBJ2-5 in persistent disease.

These data also featured in a second study, about T cells in Graves' hyperthyroidism and ophthalmopathy. That study adds: Lactation, pregnancy, other autoimmune disease or uncontrolled infection excluded patients. A set of HTBI primers served as the primers for a first-round RT-PCR of the TCR CDR3.

The chain has TRBV7-8 and TRBJ2-2; D is perhaps TRBD1 (5 bases). The source material was peripheral blood mononuclear cells (PBMCs), sampled at new diagnosis, from a patient treated with antithyroid drugs. The clonotype comes from a woman aged 18 to 35 with Graves disease. CDR3 sequence reads: CASSSPQGAGELFF. The DNA for the CDR3 is TGTGCCAGCAGCTCCCCCCAGGGCGCCGGGGAGCTGTTTTTT.